The rows below give T cell receptor beta chains drawn from one sample of a study of blood T cell repertoires in COVID-19. Sequencing was performed with immunoSEQ multiplex PCR; in TCRdb, only in-frame clones are kept and a portion is missing. This table has around 270,000 clones, 84% appearing once. The sample was peripheral blood. The receptors shown here come from a woman in her 40s who had recovered from COVID-19. The CDR3 runs from the conserved cysteine through the conserved F or W. The order of the fields is D gene, V gene, clone size, J gene, CDR3 DNA, CDR3 protein. D genes are given only for firm matches. Clone sizes are given selectively: once, few, many, or a class where the clone is expanded.

d_call: TRBD2
v_call: TRBV10-1
clone_size: .
j_call: TRBJ2-7
cdr3_nt: TGCGCCAGCAGTGAGCGCAGGGAGGGCGAGCAGTACTTC
cdr3_aa: CASSERREGEQYF

d_call: .
v_call: TRBV28
clone_size: many
j_call: TRBJ2-5
cdr3_nt: TGTGCCAGCAGCCCAACAAGGAGGCAAGAGACCCAGTACTTC
cdr3_aa: CASSPTRRQETQYF

d_call: .
v_call: TRBV4-1
clone_size: .
j_call: TRBJ1-1
cdr3_nt: TGCGCCAGCAGCTCCACCGGGACATCGAGGGCTGAAGCTTTCTTT
cdr3_aa: CASSSTGTSRAEAFF

d_call: .
v_call: TRBV6-2/TRBV6-3
clone_size: once
j_call: TRBJ2-2
cdr3_nt: TGTGCCAGCAGTTACTCGAATTTTAACAGGAGAAACACCGGGGAGCTGTTTTTT
cdr3_aa: CASSYSNFNRRNTGELFF

d_call: .
v_call: TRBV6-5
clone_size: .
j_call: TRBJ2-3
cdr3_nt: TGTGCCAGCAGCCCCACTTCACCTAGCACAGATACGCAGTATTTT
cdr3_aa: CASSPTSPSTDTQYF

d_call: TRBD2
v_call: TRBV5-1
clone_size: few
j_call: TRBJ2-1
cdr3_nt: TGCGCCAGCAGCCCCGGGGCAGGGAGGGATGAGCAGTTCTTC
cdr3_aa: CASSPGAGRDEQFF

d_call: TRBD2
v_call: TRBV2
clone_size: .
j_call: TRBJ2-3
cdr3_nt: TGTGCCAGCAGCTACACTAGCGGGGGGACAGATACGCAGTATTTT
cdr3_aa: CASSYTSGGTDTQYF

d_call: .
v_call: TRBV5-1
clone_size: .
j_call: TRBJ2-2
cdr3_nt: TGCGCCAGCAGCCGAGGCGGAACCGGGGAGCTGTTTTTT
cdr3_aa: CASSRGGTGELFF

d_call: TRBD1
v_call: TRBV5-4
clone_size: .
j_call: TRBJ2-3
cdr3_nt: TGTGCCAGCAGCCGGGACAGCCTCACAGATACGCAGTATTTT
cdr3_aa: CASSRDSLTDTQYF

d_call: TRBD1
v_call: TRBV2
clone_size: .
j_call: TRBJ1-6
cdr3_nt: TGTGCCAGCAGTGCACAGGGGCCTAATTCACCCCTCCACTTT
cdr3_aa: CASSAQGPNSPLHF

d_call: .
v_call: TRBV3-1/TRBV3-2
clone_size: once
j_call: TRBJ1-6
cdr3_nt: TGTGCCAGCAATATTCACAGTCTTAATTCACCCCTCCACTTT
cdr3_aa: CASNIHSLNSPLHF

d_call: TRBD2
v_call: TRBV5-1
clone_size: .
j_call: TRBJ2-5
cdr3_nt: TGCGCCAGCAGCCCGGGACTAGCGGGGGGCAGCCCGAACTTC
cdr3_aa: CASSPGLAGGSPNF

d_call: .
v_call: TRBV9
clone_size: once
j_call: TRBJ1-4
cdr3_nt: TGTGCCAGCGGGGGCGGTGAAAAACTGTTTTTT
cdr3_aa: CASGGGEKLFF

d_call: TRBD2
v_call: TRBV27
clone_size: .
j_call: TRBJ2-5
cdr3_nt: TGTGCCAGCAGTTCTCCCCGTAAAGCGGGGCAAGAGACCCAGTACTTC
cdr3_aa: CASSSPRKAGQETQYF

d_call: .
v_call: TRBV20-1
clone_size: .
j_call: TRBJ1-5
cdr3_nt: TGCAGTGCTAGTTCTGGCCAGATTAGCAATCAGCCCCAGCATTTT
cdr3_aa: CSASSGQISNQPQHF

d_call: .
v_call: TRBV29-1
clone_size: .
j_call: TRBJ1-6
cdr3_nt: TGCAGCGCCTTGACAGGCACGAATTCACCCCTCCACTTT
cdr3_aa: CSALTGTNSPLHF

d_call: TRBD1
v_call: TRBV5-1
clone_size: .
j_call: TRBJ1-2
cdr3_nt: TGCGCCAGCAGCTTGGCCGCCAGGGGGTACTATGGCTACACCTTC
cdr3_aa: CASSLAARGYYGYTF

d_call: TRBD1
v_call: TRBV19
clone_size: .
j_call: TRBJ2-2
cdr3_nt: TGTGCCAGTAGTAGGCCCGGGACAGGGTTTGAGAACACCGGGGAGCTGTTTTTT
cdr3_aa: CASSRPGTGFENTGELFF

d_call: .
v_call: TRBV19
clone_size: few
j_call: TRBJ1-1
cdr3_nt: TGTGCCAGTAAACCCGGACAACTGAACACTGAAGCTTTCTTT
cdr3_aa: CASKPGQLNTEAFF

d_call: .
v_call: TRBV6-5
clone_size: .
j_call: TRBJ2-7
cdr3_nt: TGTGCCAGCAGATCCAACAGTGGCGAGCAGTACTTC
cdr3_aa: CASRSNSGEQYF

d_call: .
v_call: TRBV6-6
clone_size: .
j_call: TRBJ2-7
cdr3_nt: TGTGCCACAGGACAAACCTACGAGCAGTACTTC
cdr3_aa: CATGQTYEQYF

d_call: .
v_call: TRBV13
clone_size: .
j_call: TRBJ2-1
cdr3_nt: TGTGCCAGCACACCGGGGGGCCCTGTCTCCTACAATGAGCAGTTCTTC
cdr3_aa: CASTPGGPVSYNEQFF

d_call: .
v_call: TRBV11-2
clone_size: .
j_call: TRBJ1-6
cdr3_nt: TGTGCCAGCAGGTCTACCTACAGGAGCTCCTATAATTCACCCCTCCACTTT
cdr3_aa: CASRSTYRSSYNSPLHF

d_call: TRBD2
v_call: TRBV11-2
clone_size: .
j_call: TRBJ2-7
cdr3_nt: TGTGCCAGCAGCTTATCGGCTAGCGGGGGCACCTACGAGCAGTACTTC
cdr3_aa: CASSLSASGGTYEQYF

d_call: .
v_call: TRBV7-9
clone_size: .
j_call: TRBJ1-1
cdr3_nt: TGTGCCAGCAGCCCGGACTCGAACACTGAAGCTTTCTTT
cdr3_aa: CASSPDSNTEAFF

d_call: .
v_call: TRBV5-1
clone_size: .
j_call: TRBJ2-2
cdr3_nt: TGCGCCAGCAGCTTGGGTTTGGCCAACACCGGGGAGCTGTTTTTT
cdr3_aa: CASSLGLANTGELFF

d_call: TRBD1
v_call: TRBV2
clone_size: .
j_call: TRBJ1-4
cdr3_nt: TGTGCCAGCAGTGAAGTGACAGGGGAGGGGGAAAAACTGTTTTTT
cdr3_aa: CASSEVTGEGEKLFF

d_call: .
v_call: TRBV6-1
clone_size: .
j_call: TRBJ2-3
cdr3_nt: TGTGCCAGCAGTGATTCGATCGTGAAGCGAACAGATACGCAGTATTTT
cdr3_aa: CASSDSIVKRTDTQYF

d_call: TRBD2
v_call: TRBV5-4
clone_size: .
j_call: TRBJ2-5
cdr3_nt: TGTGCCAGCAGCCTACGGGGGAGCGGGGGCGGGGAGACCCAGTACTTC
cdr3_aa: CASSLRGSGGGETQYF

d_call: TRBD1
v_call: TRBV5-1
clone_size: .
j_call: TRBJ2-7
cdr3_nt: TGCGCCAGCAGCGCCGGGACAGGGATCCACGAGCAGTACTTC
cdr3_aa: CASSAGTGIHEQYF

d_call: .
v_call: TRBV5-5
clone_size: .
j_call: TRBJ1-5
cdr3_nt: TGTGCCAGCAGCTTGGGAGGGCCCCAGCATTTT
cdr3_aa: CASSLGGPQHF

d_call: TRBD2
v_call: TRBV10-3
clone_size: .
j_call: TRBJ2-5
cdr3_nt: TGTGCCGCCGATAGCGGGGGGGCAGGAGAGACCCAGTACTTC
cdr3_aa: CAADSGGAGETQYF

d_call: TRBD2
v_call: TRBV18
clone_size: .
j_call: TRBJ2-1
cdr3_nt: TGTGCCAGCTCAGCACGACTAGCGGGGGGCAATGAGCAGTTCTTC
cdr3_aa: CASSARLAGGNEQFF

d_call: .
v_call: TRBV6-5
clone_size: .
j_call: TRBJ1-1
cdr3_nt: TGTGCCAGCAGTTACGCCTCAGGTTGGGACACTGAAGCTTTCTTT
cdr3_aa: CASSYASGWDTEAFF

d_call: .
v_call: TRBV7-9
clone_size: .
j_call: TRBJ1-1
cdr3_nt: TGTGCCAGCAGCTTATTGGCTGCAGGGGTCAACACTGAAGCTTTCTTT
cdr3_aa: CASSLLAAGVNTEAFF

d_call: TRBD1
v_call: TRBV5-1
clone_size: .
j_call: TRBJ2-5
cdr3_nt: TGCGCCAGCAGCTTACAGGGGCAGCAAGAGACCCAGTACTTC
cdr3_aa: CASSLQGQQETQYF

d_call: .
v_call: TRBV6-5
clone_size: .
j_call: TRBJ2-7
cdr3_nt: TGTGCCAGCAGTCCACGAACAGGGTATGCCGACGAGCAGTACTTC
cdr3_aa: CASSPRTGYADEQYF

d_call: .
v_call: TRBV27
clone_size: .
j_call: TRBJ1-6
cdr3_nt: TGTGCCAGCAGGGTCACAGGGATTGGGAATTCACCCCTCCACTTT
cdr3_aa: CASRVTGIGNSPLHF

d_call: .
v_call: TRBV28
clone_size: .
j_call: TRBJ2-7
cdr3_nt: TGTGCCAGCAGTTTTTCGGCGACAGGAGATTACGAGCAGTACTTC
cdr3_aa: CASSFSATGDYEQYF

d_call: .
v_call: TRBV10-1
clone_size: .
j_call: TRBJ1-4
cdr3_nt: TGCGCCAGCTCGCCAGGGCAGATACCCGAAAAACTGTTTTTT
cdr3_aa: CASSPGQIPEKLFF

d_call: TRBD2
v_call: TRBV7-9
clone_size: .
j_call: TRBJ2-3
cdr3_nt: TGTGCCAGCTTCCCAGCGGGAGGGGCAGATACGCAGTATTTT
cdr3_aa: CASFPAGGADTQYF

d_call: .
v_call: TRBV28
clone_size: .
j_call: TRBJ2-7
cdr3_nt: TGTGCCAGCAGTTTCCAGTGGGGCGGAACCTACGAGCAGTACTTC
cdr3_aa: CASSFQWGGTYEQYF

d_call: .
v_call: TRBV4-1
clone_size: .
j_call: TRBJ1-4
cdr3_nt: TGCGCCAGCAGCCAAGAAGCAATTAACAGGCCGACCCTCTTT
cdr3_aa: CASSQEAINRPTLF

d_call: .
v_call: TRBV28
clone_size: .
j_call: TRBJ1-6
cdr3_nt: TGTGCCAGCAGACTGGACAGCTCCTATAATTCACCCCTCCACTTT
cdr3_aa: CASRLDSSYNSPLHF

d_call: TRBD2
v_call: TRBV19
clone_size: once
j_call: TRBJ2-2
cdr3_nt: TGTGCCAGTAGTTTTCCTAGCGGGGGGACCGGGGAGCTGTTTTTT
cdr3_aa: CASSFPSGGTGELFF